One and the same sample provided the 28 T cell receptor beta chains below, sequenced in a study of early T cells in non-severe SARS-CoV-2 infection. In TCRdb, the 5' RACE reads were re-called with MiXCR into one record per CDR3 protein. The sample lists more than 75,000 distinct CDR3 sequences; approximately 13% were seen once. Sequenced sample: whole blood. The origin of the receptors is an adult who was a healthcare worker with PCR-confirmed SARS-CoV-2 infection or an uninfected control (not recorded which).

This clonotype was recorded a few times. The J gene is TRBJ1-2, the V gene TRBV12-3 or TRBV12-4; perhaps TRBD1 as D (6 bases). Trimming removed 4 bases at V and 4 bases at J, with 16 bases between. The CDR3 totals 15 residues. The CDR3 DNA is TGTGCCAGCAGTTCCCGGGCAGGGGTACGCTATGGCTACACCTTC. Translated: CASSSRAGVRYGYTF.

This clonotype was seen a handful of times. V usage is TRBV2 and J usage is TRBJ2-5; D ambiguous. The CDR3 spans 13 residues. The germline V gene encodes CDR1 SNHLY and CDR2 FYNNEI. V was cut by 2 bases and J by 2 bases, with 6 bases left in between. The CDR3 region is CASSERSQETQYF. In DNA form, the CDR3 reads TGTGCCAGCAGTGAACGCAGTCAAGAGACCCAGTACTTC.

A few counts support this clonotype. The genes are TRBV7-2 and TRBJ1-3; 7 bases align to TRBD1. The CDR3 covers 14 residues. Losses at the gene ends were 5 bases for V and 5 bases for J; bases not matched to a gene: 6. The germline V gene encodes CDR1 SGHTA and CDR2 FQGNSA. The CDR3 DNA follows: TGTGCCAGCAGCGCCAGGGGACAGCGAAACACCATATATTTT. Protein sequence: CASSARGQRNTIYF. Full variable domain (outside the CDR3, taken from reference TRBV7-2 and TRBJ1-3): GAGVSQSPSNKVTEKGKDVELRCDPISGHTALYWYRQSLGQGLEFLIYFQGNSAPDKSGLPSDRFSAERTGGSVSTLTIQRTQQEDSAVYLCASSARGQRNTIYFGEGSWLTVV.

The rearrangement joins TRBV4-1 to TRBJ2-2, with D possibly being TRBD1 (8 bases). The CDR3 runs 19 residues. Trimming removed 0 bases from V and 2 bases from J, with 19 bases in between. In germline, CDR1 is MGHRA, CDR2 YSYEKL. Here the CDR3 reads CASSQEGLQGGFNTGELFF. In nucleotides, the CDR3 is TGCGCCAGCAGCCAAGAGGGTTTACAGGGGGGGTTTAACACCGGGGAGCTGTTTTTT.

This clonotype was counted ten times or more. The chain couples TRBV20-1 to TRBJ2-1; D ambiguous. Germline V gives CDR1 DFQATT, CDR2 SNEGSKA (reference sequence). Trimming stripped 0 bases from V and 7 bases from J, with 7 bases between. The CDR3 is made up of 12 amino acids. DNA for the CDR3: TGCAGTGCTAGAGAGGGTTCGAATGAGCAGTTCTTC. The encoded protein is CSAREGSNEQFF.

This clonotype was counted a few times. The rearrangement joins TRBV12-3 or TRBV12-4 to TRBJ2-7; 10 bases match TRBD2. CDR3 length equals 15 residues. The V and J ends lost 1 base and 5 bases, in that order; junction bases with no gene match: 5. The CDR3 loop is CASSLEGLASDEQYF. CDR3 in DNA: TGTGCCAGCAGTTTAGAGGGACTAGCGAGTGACGAGCAGTACTTC.

The chain is built from TRBV20-1 and TRBJ2-3; TRBD1 aligns across 7 bases. With V trimmed by 7 bases and J by 2 bases, 12 bases remained unmatched. The CDR3 is 15 residues long. CDR1 and CDR2 (germline): DFQATT, SNEGSKA (reference sequence). The CDR3 coding sequence is TGCAGTGGAGAAGCTGGGACAGACAACACAGATACGCAGTATTTT. Its translation is CSGEAGTDNTDTQYF.

This clonotype was detected only a few times. The chain links TRBV5-1 to TRBJ1-1, with a possible D match to TRBD1 (5 bases). V was pared by 4 bases and J by 3 bases, with 7 bases between. The CDR3 extends over 12 amino acids. Germline V lookup: CDR1 SGHRS, CDR2 YFSETQ. The CDR3 loop is CASSPGDTEAFF. The CDR3 DNA is TGCGCCAGCAGCCCGGGGGACACTGAAGCTTTCTTT.

At least ten counts were recorded for this clonotype. V and J are TRBV7-9 and TRBJ2-1; TRBD1 or TRBD2 may be the D gene (5 bases each). Trimming removed 5 bases from V and 2 bases from J, with 13 bases in between. The CDR3 is 15 residues long. Per the germline V gene, CDR1 is SEHNR and CDR2 is FQNEAQ (reference sequence). For the CDR3, the DNA is TGTGCCAGCAGCCCCTTCTGGGGGACCTACAATGAGCAGTTCTTC. This gives the protein CASSPFWGTYNEQFF.

This clonotype was seen at least ten times. The chain recombines TRBV7-9 with TRBJ2-1, with D maybe TRBD2 (5 bases). Germline CDR1 and CDR2: SEHNR and FQNEAQ (reference sequence). V was cut by 1 base and J by 6 bases, with 10 bases left in between. The CDR3 loop spans 14 amino acids. The CDR3 DNA sequence: TGTGCCAGCAGCTTAGGCCTAGCCATCAATGAGCAGTTCTTC. Encoded protein: CASSLGLAINEQFF.

This clonotype was seen a handful of times. The V and J genes are TRBV2 and TRBJ2-1, with 8 bases matching TRBD2. Losses at the gene ends were 4 bases for V and 4 bases for J; bases not matched to a gene: 6. The CDR3 spans 15 residues. Germline V gene sequence: CDR1 SNHLY, CDR2 FYNNEI. The CDR3: CASSGASGRYNEQFF. The CDR3 bases are TGTGCCAGCAGTGGAGCTAGCGGGCGGTACAATGAGCAGTTCTTC.

This clonotype was seen repeatedly, ten times or more. The chain uses TRBV14 and TRBJ2-6; 8 bases fit TRBD1. Germline V lookup: CDR1 SGHDN, CDR2 FVKESK. The CDR3 totals 18 residues. V shed 4 bases and J 0 bases; nucleotides not matched to a gene: 8. For the CDR3, the DNA is TGTGCCAGCAGCCTTAGGGGGACAGGAGTCTCTGGGGCCAACGTCCTGACTTTC. It codes for CASSLRGTGVSGANVLTF. The complete variable domain, with remaining parts taken from reference TRBV14 and TRBJ2-6, reads EAGVTQFPSHSVIEKGQTVTLRCDPISGHDNLYWYRRVMGKEIKFLLHFVKESKQDESGMPNNRFLAERTGGTYSTLKVQPAELEDSGVYFCASSLRGTGVSGANVLTFGAGSRLTVL.

Only a few counts were recorded for this clonotype. The chain combines TRBV7-3 with TRBJ2-1; 8 bases fit TRBD1. The CDR3 extends over 15 amino acids. V was pared by 6 bases and J by 2 bases, with 6 bases of the junction left unmatched. CDR1 is SGHTA, CDR2 FQGTGA, per germline. For the CDR3, the DNA is TGTGCCAGCAGTTCTACAGGGGGGACCTACAATGAGCAGTTCTTC. Amino acids: CASSSTGGTYNEQFF.

This clonotype was found many times. The chain links TRBV12-1 to TRBJ2-2; TRBD1, the table's D call, was not compared with the DNA. TRBV12-1 represents a pseudogene. The CDR3 is 17 residues long. CDR3 sequence reads: CASSFEGDRVGTGELFF. For the CDR3, the DNA is TGTGCCAGCAGCTTTGAGGGGGACAGGGTCGGCACCGGGGAGCTGTTTTTT.

The chain has TRBV3-1 and TRBJ2-7, with TRBD1 identical over 7 bases. The CDR3 length is 15 residues. Per germline, CDR1 LGHDT and CDR2 YNNKEL (reference sequence). J was trimmed by 2 bases and V by 0 bases; bases with no gene match: 4. The chain's CDR3 is CASSQEWGTAYEQYF. The CDR3 DNA reads as TGTGCCAGCAGCCAAGAGTGGGGGACAGCCTACGAGCAGTACTTC.

This clonotype has just a few counts. The rearrangement joins TRBV20-1 to TRBJ2-7, with TRBD2 identical over 7 bases. This CDR3 has 16 residues. Germline V gives CDR1 DFQATT, CDR2 SNEGSKA (reference sequence). Germline trimming cut 5 bases from V and 3 bases from J; bases unmatched to any gene: 16. The CDR3 here is CSAPHGGRGNFYEQYF. The DNA for the CDR3 is TGCAGTGCTCCCCACGGAGGGCGGGGGAATTTCTACGAGCAGTACTTC.

CDR3 sequence (DNA): TGTGCCAGCATTATCCGGGGACAGAGCTCCTACGAGCAGTACTTC. This encodes CASIIRGQSSYEQYF. The chain has TRBV28 and TRBJ2-7; 7 positions match TRBD1. CDR3 length: 15 amino acids. Germline values: CDR1 MDHEN, CDR2 SYDVKM. V trimming: 7 bases; J trimming: 0 bases; junction bases outside the gene matches: 9.

CDR3 loop: CASSLTGTGGPKTQYF. The CDR3 DNA reads TGTGCCAGCAGCCTCACCGGGACAGGGGGCCCGAAGACCCAGTACTTC. The chain carries TRBV7-9 and TRBJ2-5; 12 nucleotides agree with TRBD1. Losses at the gene ends were 5 bases for V and 6 bases for J; bases not matched to a gene: 10. Germline-derived CDR1 and CDR2 are SEHNR and FQNEAQ (reference sequence). This CDR3 comprises 16 residues.

Judged by abundance, this clonotype is medium-sized. The rearrangement uses TRBV20-1 and TRBJ1-1; 8 positions match TRBD1. Germline lookup yields CDR1 DFQATT and CDR2 SNEGSKA (reference sequence). Trimming removed 6 bases from V and 0 bases from J; junction bases left unmatched: 3. This CDR3 has 13 residues. Here the CDR3 reads CSAQTGVNTEAFF. In nucleotides, the CDR3 is TGCAGTGCGCAGACAGGGGTGAACACTGAAGCTTTCTTT.

This chain joins TRBV5-1 and TRBJ2-7; D gene uncertain. The germline gives CDR1 SGHRS, CDR2 YFSETQ. The length of the CDR3 is 14 residues. The V gene lost 2 bases and the J gene lost 2 bases, with 11 bases spanning the gap. The CDR3 bases are TGCGCCAGCAGCTTTGGACCTTATGCCTACGAGCAGTACTTC. As protein: CASSFGPYAYEQYF.

This clonotype was detected only a few times. The chain has TRBV7-2 and TRBJ1-1; D call uncertain. The CDR3 totals 13 residues. Trimming cost V 3 bases and J 1 base, with 6 bases left between them. Germline CDR1 is SGHTA and CDR2 is FQGNSA. The CDR3: CASSLLSNTEAFF. CDR3 in DNA: TGTGCCAGCAGCTTGCTCTCGAACACTGAAGCTTTCTTT.

This clonotype was observed a few times. The chain recombines TRBV20-1 with TRBJ1-2, with D unresolved. The CDR3 is made up of 13 amino acids. Trimming pared 1 base from V and 1 base from J, leaving 7 bases between. CDR1 and CDR2 (germline): DFQATT, SNEGSKA (reference sequence). CDR3 loop: CSARVGINYGYTF. The CDR3 bases are TGCAGTGCTAGAGTTGGAATTAACTATGGCTACACCTTC.

In this sample, this clonotype turned up once. The V call is TRBV29-1, the J call TRBJ2-1; 9 bases fit TRBD2. This CDR3 has 14 residues. Germline CDR1 is SQVTM and CDR2 is ANQGSEA. J gave up 4 bases and V 8 bases, and 9 bases lay outside the gene matches. This CDR3 is CSLRGGASYNEQFF. The CDR3 coding sequence is TGCAGCCTGCGCGGGGGGGCCTCGTACAATGAGCAGTTCTTC.

This clonotype was picked up many times. The chain carries TRBV15 and TRBJ1-3, with a tentative D call TRBD1 (6 bases). CDR1 LNHNV and CDR2 YYDKDF come from the germline V gene (reference sequence). Trimming removed 5 bases from V and 6 bases from J, with 20 bases in between. This CDR3 spans 16 amino acids. CDR3 coding DNA: TGTGCCACCAGCCTTTGGACGGGGGGCGCGGAAAACACCATATATTTT. It specifies CATSLWTGGAENTIYF.

The chain links TRBV7-9 to TRBJ2-1; the D is unclear. V dropped 6 bases and J dropped 8 bases, with 11 bases sitting between them. The germline V gene has CDR1 SEHNR and CDR2 FQNEAQ (reference sequence). This CDR3 contains 12 residues. DNA of the CDR3: TGTGCCAGCAGACGGGCGGTCGATGAGCAGTTCTTC. Its translation: CASRRAVDEQFF.

The table lists this clonotype with many counts. The rearrangement uses TRBV11-2 and TRBJ2-7; 8 bases line up with TRBD1. J lost 2 bases, V lost 5 bases, and 17 bases had no gene match. Germline CDR1 and CDR2: SGHAT and FQNNGV. The CDR3 is 18 amino acids. The CDR3, as DNA: TGTGCCAGCAGCCCGACCCGCAGGGACAGGCGCCAGGCCTACGAGCAGTACTTC. As protein: CASSPTRRDRRQAYEQYF.

Only a few counts were recorded for this clonotype. The rearrangement links TRBV12-3 or TRBV12-4 to TRBJ1-4; the match to TRBD1 covers 7 bases. Trimming took 6 bases from V and 7 from J; bases not matched to a gene: 5. The CDR3 runs to 13 residues. The CDR3 DNA reads TGTGCCAGCAGCAACAGACAGGGTGAAAAACTGTTTTTT. Encoded protein: CASSNRQGEKLFF.

J is TRBJ2-1 and V is TRBV4-2; 11 bases fit TRBD2. Germline V gene data show CDR1 as LGHNA and CDR2 as YNFKEQ. Trimming at V came to 0 bases and at J to 4 bases, leaving 5 bases not matched to a gene. This CDR3 spans 17 amino acids. In nucleotides, the CDR3 is TGTGCCAGCAGCCAAGATCCCCCTAGCGGGGGGTACAATGAGCAGTTCTTC. Its protein is CASSQDPPSGGYNEQFF.